Shown below are 27 T cell receptor beta chains from a single sample sequenced in a study of blood T cell repertoires in COVID-19. Only in-frame clones appear in the TCRdb table, and some are missing; sequencing was by immunoSEQ multiplex PCR. The sample has some 170,000 clones, more than 80% seen once; the top ten hold about a tenth. The sample was peripheral blood. The origin of the receptors is a human donor in a cohort sampled during active COVID-19.

The genes are TRBV5-1 and TRBJ1-1; the D is unclear. CDR1 is SGHRS, CDR2 YFSETQ, per germline. The V end was cut by 0 bases, the J end by 1 base, with 13 bases between. CDR3 size: 16 residues. The CDR3 nucleotides read TGCGCCAGCAGCTTGGATAAGTGGGCAGAGAACACTGAAGCTTTCTTT. Translation: CASSLDKWAENTEAFF.

This clone was counted at least ten times. This chain connects TRBV28 to TRBJ2-3; the match to TRBD2 covers 11 bases. V dropped 6 bases and J dropped 5; count of bases not matched to a gene: 7. The CDR3 contains 15 residues. Germline V lookup: CDR1 MDHEN, CDR2 SYDVKM. The CDR3 here is CASSSLAGAGDTQYF. The DNA of the CDR3 is TGTGCCAGCAGCTCACTAGCGGGGGCGGGAGATACGCAGTATTTT.

V is TRBV30 and J is TRBJ1-1, with D possibly TRBD1 on 6 matching bases. Trimming left V 4 bases short and J 1 base short, with 10 bases between. Germline lookup yields CDR1 GTSNPN and CDR2 SVGIG (reference sequence). This CDR3 spans 13 amino acids. The CDR3 coding sequence is TGTGCCTGGACCGTGACAGGGAACACTGAAGCTTTCTTT. This encodes CAWTVTGNTEAFF.

V is TRBV7-9 and J is TRBJ1-3; tentatively, D is TRBD1 (5 bases). Germline V gene data show CDR1 as SEHNR and CDR2 as FQNEAQ (reference sequence). The V and J ends lost 6 bases and 1 base respectively, with 7 bases between them. The CDR3 runs to 13 residues. CDR3 in amino acids: CASRKGSGNTIYF. In nucleotides, the CDR3 is TGTGCCAGCAGAAAGGGGTCTGGAAACACCATATATTTT. The variable domain in full, completed from reference TRBV7-9 and TRBJ1-3, reads DTGVSQNPRHKITKRGQNVTFRCDPISEHNRLYWYRQTLGQGPEFLTYFQNEAQLEKSRLLSDRFSAERPKGSFSTLEIQRTEQGDSAMYLCASRKGSGNTIYFGEGSWLTVV.

This sequence joins TRBV6-5 and TRBJ1-1; D is uncertain. The length of the CDR3 is 15 residues. The germline CDR1 and CDR2 sequences are MNHEY and SVGAGI. Trimming pared 4 bases from V and 0 bases from J, leaving 12 bases between. The CDR3 loop is CASSSTVGMNTEAFF. CDR3 DNA: TGTGCCAGCAGTTCTACAGTCGGGATGAACACTGAAGCTTTCTTT.

The chain employs TRBV28 and TRBJ2-2; D may be TRBD2 (5 bases). V lost 3 bases, J lost 3 bases, and 11 bases lay in between. The V gene's germline CDR1 is MDHEN and CDR2 SYDVKM. The CDR3 loop spans 15 amino acids. The CDR3: CASSLWRVDTGELFF. The CDR3 DNA reads as TGTGCCAGCAGTTTGTGGCGGGTTGACACCGGGGAGCTGTTTTTT.

The chain links TRBV27 to TRBJ1-1; TRBD1 aligns across 7 bases. Per germline, CDR1 MNHEY and CDR2 SMNVEV (reference sequence). This CDR3 spans 16 amino acids. The V and J ends lost 6 bases and 5 bases, in that order; junction bases with no gene match: 15. DNA of the CDR3: TGTGCCAGCAGCTCCCGACAGGGTACAAGGAGGACTGAAGCTTTCTTT. Translation gives CASSSRQGTRRTEAFF.

The rearrangement joins TRBV7-2 to TRBJ2-4; D is ambiguous. The length of the CDR3 is 15 residues. Germline V gene data show CDR1 as SGHTA and CDR2 as FQGNSA. Deletions cut 6 bases from V and 6 bases from J, with 18 bases between. CDR3 sequence (DNA): TGTGCCAGCAGTAAGACAATTCAGGATTCAAACATTCAGTACTTC. This codes for CASSKTIQDSNIQYF.

J is TRBJ2-5 and V is TRBV18, with D perhaps TRBD1 (6 bases). Looked up from germline, CDR1 is KGHSH and CDR2 is LQKENI. The CDR3 is made up of 14 amino acids. Deletions cut 3 bases from V and 5 bases from J, with 13 bases between. The CDR3: CASSPGQNRETQYF. The CDR3 nucleotides read TGTGCCAGCTCACCCGGACAGAATAGGGAGACCCAGTACTTC.

This clone occurred a few times. The V gene is TRBV30, the J gene TRBJ2-4, with 8 bases lining up with TRBD1. With V trimmed by 1 base and J by 0 bases, 2 bases remained unmatched. There are 15 residues in the CDR3. CDR1 GTSNPN and CDR2 SVGIG come from the germline V gene (reference sequence). The CDR3 DNA follows: TGTGCCTGGAGTGGGGACAGGTCAGCCAAAAACATTCAGTACTTC. The encoded protein is CAWSGDRSAKNIQYF.

CDR3 region: CASSLSGAPGTEAFF. The DNA for the CDR3 is TGTGCCAGCAGCCTTTCTGGGGCGCCGGGCACTGAAGCTTTCTTT. The chain links TRBV9 to TRBJ1-1, with a weak D call TRBD1 (5 bases). The CDR3 has 15 amino acids. Trimming took off 4 bases at V and 4 bases at J, with 17 bases between the two ends. Germline CDR1 and CDR2: SGDLS and YYNGEE.

This chain uses TRBV11-2 with TRBJ2-5; no clear D gene. The CDR3 length is 15 residues. V dropped 5 bases and J dropped 4 bases, with 17 bases sitting between them. Looked up from germline, CDR1 is SGHAT and CDR2 is FQNNGV. CDR3 loop: CASSPPSSGSETQYF. For the CDR3, the DNA is TGTGCCAGCAGCCCCCCCAGTTCCGGGTCAGAGACCCAGTACTTC.

This chain joins TRBV12-3 or TRBV12-4 and TRBJ2-2; the D is unclear. This CDR3 is built from 12 residues. V was trimmed by 5 bases and J by 5 bases, leaving 6 bases between them. The DNA for the CDR3 is TGTGCCAGCAGTCACTGGACCGGGGAGCTGTTTTTT. It encodes CASSHWTGELFF.

This clone was observed a handful of times. The genes are TRBV7-9 and TRBJ1-2; TRBD1 aligns across 8 bases. The junction had 6 bases not matched to a gene; V was cut back by 3 bases and J by 3 bases. The CDR3 extends over 15 amino acids. In germline, CDR1 is SEHNR, CDR2 FQNEAQ (reference sequence). CDR3 region: CASSFQGASHYGYTF. The CDR3 DNA sequence: TGTGCCAGCAGCTTCCAGGGGGCGTCGCACTATGGCTACACCTTC. Using reference TRBV7-9 and TRBJ1-2 for the parts outside the CDR3, the full variable domain is DTGVSQNPRHKITKRGQNVTFRCDPISEHNRLYWYRQTLGQGPEFLTYFQNEAQLEKSRLLSDRFSAERPKGSFSTLEIQRTEQGDSAMYLCASSFQGASHYGYTFGSGTRLTVV.

This chain connects TRBV6-6 to TRBJ2-7; no definite D call. V gave up 4 bases and J gave up 0 bases, with 13 bases separating them. The V gene's germline CDR1 is MNHNY and CDR2 SVGAGI (reference sequence). The CDR3 is 15 amino acids. CDR3 sequence reads: CASSSPTLSSYEQYF. The CDR3 nucleotides are TGTGCCAGCAGTTCCCCGACACTGAGCTCCTACGAGCAGTACTTC.

This chain links TRBV27 with TRBJ1-2; 7 nucleotides agree with TRBD1. Germline V gene sequence: CDR1 MNHEY, CDR2 SMNVEV (reference sequence). The V segment lost 4 bases and the J segment 5 bases; nucleotides outside the gene matches: 4. The CDR3 is made up of 13 amino acids. This CDR3 is CASSSPGQYGYTF. The CDR3 nucleotides read TGTGCCAGCAGTTCCCCGGGACAGTATGGCTACACCTTC.

This sequence joins TRBV10-1 and TRBJ1-2; a weak D match, TRBD1 (5 bases). Germline CDR1 WNHNN, CDR2 SYGVQD (reference sequence). CDR3 size: 16 residues. With 5 bases removed from V and 1 base from J, the gap between germline ends came to 17 bases. The CDR3 bases are TGCGCCAGCAGTCCCGGGACTCAAAGACTTAACTATGGCTACACCTTC. Its translation: CASSPGTQRLNYGYTF.

V and J are TRBV29-1 and TRBJ2-5; TRBD1 is a possible D gene (5 bases). Trimming cost V 6 bases and J 1 base, with 12 bases left between them. This CDR3 has 13 residues. CDR1 and CDR2 (germline): SQVTM, ANQGSEA. The CDR3 DNA reads TGCAGCGTCTCGGACACCTTCCAAGAGACCCAGTACTTC. Its translation: CSVSDTFQETQYF. Full variable domain (outside the CDR3, taken from reference TRBV29-1 and TRBJ2-5): SAVISQKPSRDICQRGTSLTIQCQVDSQVTMMFWYRQQPGQSLTLIATANQGSEATYESGFVIDKFPISRPNLTFSTLTVSNMSPEDSSIYLCSVSDTFQETQYFGPGTRLLVL.

The chain employs TRBV5-8 and TRBJ2-1, with 8 bases aligning to TRBD2. The germline V gene encodes CDR1 SGHTS and CDR2 YDEGEE. The length of the CDR3 is 19 residues. V lost 4 bases and J lost 0; bases outside the gene matches: 15. The CDR3 DNA reads TGTGCCAGCAGCCCCTGGGAGCGGGGGACATACTCCTCCTACAATGAGCAGTTCTTC. It is translated as CASSPWERGTYSSYNEQFF.

V and J are TRBV5-5 and TRBJ2-7, with 8 nucleotides matching TRBD1. This CDR3 spans 16 amino acids. Germline CDR1 reads SGHKS; CDR2 reads YYEKEE (reference sequence). The junction had 11 bases not matched to a gene; V was cut back by 0 bases and J by 6 bases. CDR3 in amino acids: CASSLALGQGAFEQYF. The CDR3 DNA is TGTGCCAGCAGCTTGGCCTTAGGGCAGGGGGCGTTCGAGCAGTACTTC.

The table lists this clone with many counts. The chain couples TRBV27 to TRBJ2-3, with 8 bases aligning to TRBD2. This CDR3 region has 14 residues. CDR1 is MNHEY, CDR2 SMNVEV, per germline (reference sequence). V lost 5 bases to trimming and J lost 10 bases; unmatched junction nucleotides: 11. CDR3 residues: CASSKRDLLAAQYF. The CDR3 DNA sequence: TGTGCCAGCAGTAAAAGGGATTTACTAGCGGCGCAGTATTTT.

This clone was recorded a few times. The chain carries TRBV6-5 and TRBJ1-2; 7 bases are shared with TRBD1. The ends lost 8 bases at V and 2 bases at J; junction bases unmatched: 5. The CDR3 runs 13 residues. The germline CDR1 and CDR2 sequences are MNHEY and SVGAGI. In nucleotides, the CDR3 is TGTGCCAGCGGACCGACAGGGAACTATGGCTACACCTTC. Its protein is CASGPTGNYGYTF.

V and J are TRBV5-5 and TRBJ1-2; D is unresolved. The CDR3 extends over 14 amino acids. CDR1 is SGHKS and CDR2 is YYEKEE in the germline V gene (reference sequence). Trimming removed 0 bases at V and 4 bases at J, with 10 bases between. CDR3: CASSLERFFYGYTF. CDR3 bases: TGTGCCAGCAGCTTGGAACGGTTTTTCTATGGCTACACCTTC.

The gene calls are TRBV29-1 and TRBJ2-7; 7 positions agree with TRBD2. Germline V gene lookup returns CDR1 SQVTM and CDR2 ANQGSEA. The CDR3 totals 15 residues. Trimming removed 7 bases from V and 5 bases from J; junction bases left unmatched: 17. The CDR3 region is CSGGSSGWRENEQYF. CDR3 nucleotides: TGCAGCGGGGGCAGCTCGGGGTGGCGGGAGAACGAGCAGTACTTC.

This chain connects TRBV20-1 to TRBJ2-1, with D unresolved. In germline, CDR1 is DFQATT, CDR2 SNEGSKA (reference sequence). The CDR3 totals 11 residues. Trimming removed 5 bases from V and 7 bases from J, with 9 bases in between. In nucleotides, the CDR3 is TGCAGTGCTCCTGTAGTAAATGAGCAGTTCTTC. Translation: CSAPVVNEQFF.

The chain combines TRBV7-2 with TRBJ2-5; 10 positions agree with TRBD2. The ends lost 2 bases at V and 4 bases at J; junction bases unmatched: 1. From germline, CDR1 is SGHTA and CDR2 FQGNSA. The CDR3 consists of 14 residues. CDR3 residues: CASSLRTSGETQYF. The CDR3 nucleotides are TGTGCCAGCAGCTTAAGGACTAGCGGAGAGACCCAGTACTTC.

This sequence joins TRBV11-2 and TRBJ1-1; maybe TRBD1 (5 bases). Germline V gene sequence: CDR1 SGHAT, CDR2 FQNNGV. Trimming left V 8 bases short and J 4 bases short, with 17 bases between. The CDR3 totals 14 residues. The CDR3 loop is CASRLSLGGTEAFF. The DNA for the CDR3 is TGTGCCAGCCGCCTATCTCTGGGGGGCACTGAAGCTTTCTTT.